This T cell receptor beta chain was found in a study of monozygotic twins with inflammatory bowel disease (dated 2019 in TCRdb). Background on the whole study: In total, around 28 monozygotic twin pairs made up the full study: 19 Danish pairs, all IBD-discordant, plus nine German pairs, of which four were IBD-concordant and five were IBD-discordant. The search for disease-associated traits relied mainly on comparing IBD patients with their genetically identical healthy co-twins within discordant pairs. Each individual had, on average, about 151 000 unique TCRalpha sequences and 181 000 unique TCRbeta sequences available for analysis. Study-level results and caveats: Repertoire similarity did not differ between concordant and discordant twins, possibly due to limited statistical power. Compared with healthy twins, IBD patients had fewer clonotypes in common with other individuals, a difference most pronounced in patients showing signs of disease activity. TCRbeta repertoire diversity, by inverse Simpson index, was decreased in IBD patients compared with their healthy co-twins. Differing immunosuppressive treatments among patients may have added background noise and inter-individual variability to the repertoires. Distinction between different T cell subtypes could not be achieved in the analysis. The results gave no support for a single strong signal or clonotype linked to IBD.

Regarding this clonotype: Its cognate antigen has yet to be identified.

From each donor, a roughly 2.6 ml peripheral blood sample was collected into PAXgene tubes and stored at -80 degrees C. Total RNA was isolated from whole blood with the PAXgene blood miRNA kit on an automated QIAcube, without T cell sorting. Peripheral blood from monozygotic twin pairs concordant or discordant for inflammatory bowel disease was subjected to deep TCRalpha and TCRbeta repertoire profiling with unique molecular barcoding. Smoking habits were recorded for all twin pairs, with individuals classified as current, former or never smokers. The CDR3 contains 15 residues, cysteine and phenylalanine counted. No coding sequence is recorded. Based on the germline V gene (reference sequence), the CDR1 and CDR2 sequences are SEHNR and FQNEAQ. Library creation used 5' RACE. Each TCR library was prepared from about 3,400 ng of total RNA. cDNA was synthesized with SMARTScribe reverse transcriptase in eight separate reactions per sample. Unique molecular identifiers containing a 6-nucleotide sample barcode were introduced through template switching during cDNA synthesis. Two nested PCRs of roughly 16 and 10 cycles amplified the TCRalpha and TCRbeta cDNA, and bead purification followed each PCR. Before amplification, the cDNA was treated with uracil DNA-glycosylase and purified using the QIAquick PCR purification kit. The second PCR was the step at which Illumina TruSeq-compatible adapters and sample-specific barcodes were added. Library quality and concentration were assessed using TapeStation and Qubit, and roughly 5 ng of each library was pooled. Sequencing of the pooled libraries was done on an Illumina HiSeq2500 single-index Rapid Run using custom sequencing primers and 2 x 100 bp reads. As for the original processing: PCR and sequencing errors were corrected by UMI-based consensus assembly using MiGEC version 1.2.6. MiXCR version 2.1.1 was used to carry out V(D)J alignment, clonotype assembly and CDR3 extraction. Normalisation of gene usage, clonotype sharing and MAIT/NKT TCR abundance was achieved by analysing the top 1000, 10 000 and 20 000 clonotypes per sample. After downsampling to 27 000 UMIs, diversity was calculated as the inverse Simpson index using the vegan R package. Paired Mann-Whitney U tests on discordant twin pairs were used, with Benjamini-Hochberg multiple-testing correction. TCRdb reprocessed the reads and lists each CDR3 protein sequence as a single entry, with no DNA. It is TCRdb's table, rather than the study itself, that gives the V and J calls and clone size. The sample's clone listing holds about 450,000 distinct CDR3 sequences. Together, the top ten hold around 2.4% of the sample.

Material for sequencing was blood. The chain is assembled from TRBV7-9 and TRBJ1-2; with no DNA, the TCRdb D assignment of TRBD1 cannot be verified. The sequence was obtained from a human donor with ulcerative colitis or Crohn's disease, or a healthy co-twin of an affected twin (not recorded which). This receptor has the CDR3 CASSLFNRGLHGYTF.